This is a list of T cell receptor beta chains from one sample in a study of beta chain features in type 1 diabetes. Some clones are missing from TCRdb's copy, which holds only in-frame ones; the method was immunoSEQ multiplex PCR. The sample lists 250,000 to 350,000 clones; 14% to 15% were seen once. The sequencing input was naive CD4+ T cells from blood. The receptor source for this set is a man younger than 35 with type 1 diabetes. Each CDR3 is given with its conserved first and last residue. The order of the fields is J gene, D gene, V gene, clone size, CDR3 protein, CDR3 DNA. A D gene is named only where the DNA matches it firmly. A clone size is listed for some rows: how often the clone was seen (once, few, many), or a class if it is expanded.

>TRBJ2-7|-|TRBV5-1|-
CASSLRGGGVTEQYF
TGCGCCAGCAGCTTACGGGGAGGGGGTGTCACCGAGCAGTACTTC
>TRBJ2-7|-|TRBV11-3|-
CASSSFGRDYEQYF
TGTGCCAGCAGCTCCTTCGGCAGGGACTACGAGCAGTACTTC
>TRBJ2-7|TRBD1|TRBV29-1|few
CSVADRWNSYEQYF
TGCAGCGTTGCGGACAGGTGGAACTCCTACGAGCAGTACTTC
>TRBJ1-6|TRBD1|TRBV19|once
CASSNTGQVNSPLHF
TGTGCCAGTAGTAACACCGGACAGGTTAATTCACCCCTCCACTTT
>TRBJ2-7|TRBD2|TRBV7-2|few
CASSPGGGLAYEQYF
TGTGCCAGCAGCCCCGGGGGGGGCTTGGCCTACGAGCAGTACTTC
>TRBJ1-2|-|TRBV28|few
CASAIANYGYTF
TGTGCCAGCGCTATAGCTAACTATGGCTACACCTTC
>TRBJ1-1|-|TRBV28|-
CASRLLNTEAFF
TGTGCCAGCAGACTATTGAACACTGAAGCTTTCTTT
>TRBJ2-5|-|TRBV14|-
CASSQAWTTRETQYF
TGTGCCAGCAGCCAGGCCTGGACTACCCGAGAGACCCAGTACTTC
>TRBJ2-7|TRBD1|TRBV19|-
CASSIRSGGSDEQYF
TGTGCCAGTAGTATCCGGTCAGGGGGCAGCGACGAGCAGTACTTC
>TRBJ2-5|-|TRBV19|-
CASIAPGGTQYF
TGTGCCAGTATTGCCCCCGGAGGGACCCAGTACTTC
>TRBJ2-3|-|TRBV6-6|few
CASSLGPRGTDTQYF
TGTGCCAGCAGTTTGGGGCCTAGAGGTACAGATACGCAGTATTTT
>TRBJ2-7|TRBD2|TRBV5-6|few
CASSSMTSGGDEQYF
TGTGCCAGCAGCTCGATGACTAGCGGGGGCGACGAGCAGTACTTC
>TRBJ2-1|TRBD1|TRBV14|-
CASSHIGQVREDEQFF
TGTGCCAGCAGCCATATCGGACAGGTCCGCGAGGATGAGCAGTTCTTC
>TRBJ1-5|-|TRBV30|-
CAWNPYSNQPQHF
TGTGCCTGGAATCCCTATAGCAATCAGCCCCAGCATTTT
>TRBJ2-1|TRBD1|TRBV10-3|-
CAIRGQGESSYNEQFF
TGTGCCATCAGAGGACAGGGCGAAAGCTCCTACAATGAGCAGTTCTTC
>TRBJ2-3|-|TRBV5-4|-
CASSTPGVGTDTQYF
TGTGCCAGCAGCACCCCGGGAGTAGGTACAGATACGCAGTATTTT
>TRBJ2-5|TRBD2|TRBV9|few
CASSVWEGRETQYF
TGTGCCAGCAGCGTATGGGAGGGGCGAGAGACCCAGTACTTC
>TRBJ2-7|-|TRBV18|-
CASSPPSTGVYEQYF
TGTGCCAGCTCACCACCATCCACGGGGGTTTACGAGCAGTACTTC
>TRBJ2-6|-|TRBV28|few
CASSTLPGANVLTF
TGTGCCAGCAGTACTCTTCCAGGGGCCAACGTCCTGACTTTC
>TRBJ2-7|TRBD1|TRBV28|few
CASGFWGGQGAEEQYF
TGTGCCAGCGGGTTCTGGGGGGGACAGGGTGCTGAAGAGCAGTACTTC
>TRBJ2-1|-|TRBV28|-
CASSLWTRSYNEQFF
TGTGCCAGCAGTTTATGGACTAGATCCTACAATGAGCAGTTCTTC
>TRBJ2-3|-|TRBV30|few
CAWSAADTQYF
TGTGCCTGGAGTGCCGCGGATACGCAGTATTTT
>TRBJ1-1|-|TRBV7-9|-
CASSLSGAVFF
TGTGCCAGCAGCTTATCAGGGGCGGTTTTCTTT
>TRBJ2-4|-|TRBV28|many
CASRATGDIQYF
TGTGCCAGCAGGGCGACGGGGGACATTCAGTACTTC